This TCR beta chain was sequenced in a study of CD8 T cells in ankylosing spondylitis. Germline V lookup: CDR1 SQVTM, CDR2 ANQGSEA. V dropped 7 bases and J dropped 4 bases, with 13 bases sitting between them. The CDR3 covers 12 residues. As the method for making TCR beta libraries, quantitative 5'-RACE with molecular barcodes was used. In TCRdb, the 5' RACE reads were re-called with MiXCR into one record per CDR3 protein. The repertoire consists of about 540,000 distinct CDR3 sequences, with about an eighth occurring once and the leading ten covering under 7.5%. This clonotype has more than one count but fewer than ten. The antigen remains unidentified. Findings and caveats of the study: Disease-linked clones had a CD8+ phenotype and relatively low frequency in peripheral blood. Within ankylosing spondylitis blood, a TCR beta motif made up of several highly homologous variants appeared to be characteristic. Previous work reported some of these motif variants in the synovial fluid and blood of reactive arthritis.

Material: blood, either unsorted or a sorted T cell fraction (not recorded which). The receptor was derived from a male donor with ankylosing spondylitis. The chain recombines TRBV29-1 with TRBJ1-2; D call uncertain. The CDR3 DNA reads TGCAGCGCCGAACACAGCACCTATGGCTACACCTTC. This gives the protein CSAEHSTYGYTF.